The 32 T cell receptor beta chains given below trace back to one sample, sequenced in a study of blood T cell repertoires in COVID-19. Clones were sequenced by immunoSEQ multiplex PCR, and TCRdb holds only the in-frame ones, with some missing. The data hold just over 95,000 clones, with 82% observed a single time. The sequenced material came from peripheral blood. The receptors here all came from a man older than 75 with acute or convalescent COVID-19.

V and J are TRBV28 and TRBJ2-5, with D maybe TRBD1 (5 bases). This CDR3 contains 15 residues. Germline loops: CDR1 MDHEN, CDR2 SYDVKM. Trimming left V 6 bases short and J 5 bases short, with 19 bases between. The CDR3 region is CASSSEGVGLETQYF. The CDR3 DNA sequence: TGTGCCAGCAGCTCCGAAGGGGTGGGTTTGGAGACCCAGTACTTC.

This chain joins TRBV2 and TRBJ2-2; 7 bases fit TRBD1. CDR1 is SNHLY and CDR2 is FYNNEI in the germline V gene. V lost 6 bases and J lost 6; bases outside the gene matches: 7. The CDR3 runs 14 residues. CDR3 loop: CASRRQGIAGELFF. The CDR3 DNA reads as TGTGCCAGCAGACGACAGGGTATCGCCGGGGAGCTGTTTTTT.

This clone was counted only a few times. J is TRBJ1-1 and V is TRBV6-5, with 7 positions matching TRBD1. This CDR3 comprises 14 residues. V shed 6 bases, J shed 6 bases, and the junction held 10 bases outside the gene matches. Germline V lookup: CDR1 MNHEY, CDR2 SVGAGI. The CDR3 coding sequence is TGTGCCAGCAGCTACATGACAGGGTATCCTGAAGCTTTCTTT. This translates into CASSYMTGYPEAFF.

The chain has TRBV10-3 and TRBJ2-7, with 7 positions matching TRBD1. The CDR3 runs 12 residues. CDR1 and CDR2 (germline): ENHRY, SYGVKD. J lost 6 bases, V lost 10 bases, and 9 bases had no gene match. The CDR3: CASGQVSGEQYF. CDR3 nucleotides: TGTGCCAGCGGACAGGTCTCCGGCGAGCAGTACTTC.

V usage is TRBV5-4 and J usage is TRBJ2-7, with a weak D call TRBD2 (7 bases). This CDR3 has 15 amino acids. Trimming stripped 2 bases from V and 6 bases from J, with 18 bases between. Germline loops: CDR1 SGHNT, CDR2 YYREEE (reference sequence). The CDR3 region is CASSLGGRAGGEQYF. DNA for the CDR3: TGTGCCAGCAGCTTAGGGGGGAGGGCCGGTGGCGAGCAGTACTTC.

The V call is TRBV6-5, the J call TRBJ1-2; 8 bases align to TRBD1. From germline, CDR1 is MNHEY and CDR2 SVGAGI. Losses at the gene ends were 2 bases for V and 3 bases for J; bases not matched to a gene: 2. The CDR3 is 14 amino acids. The CDR3 sequence: CASSYLDRDYGYTF. In DNA, the CDR3 is TGTGCCAGCAGTTACCTGGACAGGGACTATGGCTACACCTTC.

V is TRBV19 and J is TRBJ2-1; the match to TRBD2 covers 7 bases. The CDR3 covers 14 residues. Looked up from germline, CDR1 is LNHDA and CDR2 is SQIVND (reference sequence). V was clipped by 5 bases and J by 7 bases; unmatched bases: 8. The DNA of the CDR3 is TGTGCCAGTAGTCCCCGGGGGGTGAGGAATGAGCAGTTCTTC. Amino acids: CASSPRGVRNEQFF.

The chain carries TRBV29-1 and TRBJ1-2, with D unclear. Looked up from germline, CDR1 is SQVTM and CDR2 is ANQGSEA. Trimming stripped 3 bases from V and 1 base from J, with 9 bases between. The CDR3 runs 13 residues. Here the CDR3 reads CSVDISLNYGYTF. For the CDR3, the DNA is TGCAGCGTTGATATATCTCTTAACTATGGCTACACCTTC. Filled out from reference TRBV29-1 and TRBJ1-2, the complete variable domain reads SAVISQKPSRDICQRGTSLTIQCQVDSQVTMMFWYRQQPGQSLTLIATANQGSEATYESGFVIDKFPISRPNLTFSTLTVSNMSPEDSSIYLCSVDISLNYGYTFGSGTRLTVV.

This chain uses TRBV5-6 with TRBJ2-2; 10 bases line up with TRBD2. The junction had 11 bases not matched to a gene; V was cut back by 1 base and J by 5 bases. The CDR3 extends over 18 amino acids. Germline V lookup: CDR1 SGHDT, CDR2 YYEEEE. The CDR3 protein is CASSLRLAGEGLTGELFF. The CDR3 nucleotides read TGTGCCAGCAGCTTGAGGCTAGCGGGAGAGGGGTTAACCGGGGAGCTGTTTTTT. Full variable domain (rest looked up from reference TRBV5-6 and TRBJ2-2): DAGVTQSPTHLIKTRGQQVTLRCSPKSGHDTVSWYQQALGQGPQFIFQYYEEEERQRGNFPDRFSGHQFPNYSSELNVNALLLGDSALYLCASSLRLAGEGLTGELFFGEGSRLTVL.

This sequence joins TRBV10-2 and TRBJ2-2; TRBD1 might be the D (6 bases). CDR1 is WSHSY and CDR2 is SAAADI in the germline V gene. V lost 9 bases to trimming and J lost 8 bases, with 13 bases between them. The CDR3 has 12 amino acids. The CDR3 DNA sequence: TGCGCCAGTCAACAGGGCCCAGGGGAGCTGTTTTTT. Translation: CASQQGPGELFF.

The rearrangement links TRBV7-2 to TRBJ1-1; no definite D call. Germline CDR1 SGHTA, CDR2 FQGNSA. CDR3 length equals 16 residues. V lost 5 bases, J lost 4 bases, and 20 bases lay in between. As DNA, the CDR3 is TGTGCCAGCAGCCCAGAGTTCCGCCAGTGGGCCACTGAAGCTTTCTTT. Translating gives CASSPEFRQWATEAFF.

This chain connects TRBV3-1 (or the pseudogene TRBV3-2) to TRBJ1-5; no clear D gene. Germline loops: CDR1 LGHDT, CDR2 YNNKEL (reference sequence). The CDR3 covers 14 residues. Trimming removed 4 bases at V and 5 bases at J, with 12 bases between. CDR3 sequence (DNA): TGTGCCAGCAGCCGGGGAGGGAACGATCAGCCCCAGCATTTT. This sequence encodes CASSRGGNDQPQHF.

The rearrangement links TRBV10-3 to TRBJ2-2; tentative D call: TRBD2 (6 bases). This CDR3 comprises 15 residues. From germline, CDR1 is ENHRY and CDR2 SYGVKD. V was cut by 11 bases and J by 4 bases, with 20 bases left in between. The CDR3 DNA reads TGTGCCGCCGCTTCCGGGACTGGGATCACCGGGGAGCTGTTTTTT. Translated, it gives CAAASGTGITGELFF.

The V call is TRBV5-1, the J call TRBJ1-5, with 10 bases lining up with TRBD1. Germline lookup yields CDR1 SGHRS and CDR2 YFSETQ. This CDR3 spans 15 amino acids. V shed 4 bases, J shed 4 bases, and the junction held 5 bases outside the gene matches. This chain's CDR3 is CASSAGTGVNQPQHF. The CDR3 DNA reads as TGCGCCAGCAGCGCCGGGACAGGGGTTAATCAGCCCCAGCATTTT.

This chain links TRBV7-7 with TRBJ2-3; 11 positions agree with TRBD2. J lost 2 bases, V lost 5 bases, and 6 bases had no gene match. The germline CDR1 and CDR2 sequences are SSHAT and FNYEAQ (reference sequence). This CDR3 has 16 amino acids. In DNA form, the CDR3 reads TGTGCCAGCAGCCCTAGCGGGGGGCCCCCCACAGATACGCAGTATTTT. Amino acids: CASSPSGGPPTDTQYF.

The chain is built from TRBV6-6 and TRBJ2-2; D is perhaps TRBD1 (5 bases). This CDR3 has 14 residues. V gave up 7 bases and J gave up 7 bases, with 16 bases separating them. Germline CDR1 reads MNHNY; CDR2 reads SVGAGI (reference sequence). This chain's CDR3 is CASKDSQSGGELFF. CDR3 DNA: TGTGCCAGCAAAGACAGCCAATCTGGCGGGGAGCTGTTTTTT.

The chain employs TRBV30 and TRBJ1-6, with a possible D match to TRBD1 (5 bases). CDR1 and CDR2 from the germline V gene are GTSNPN and SVGIG (reference sequence). Trimming shortened V by 5 bases and J by 8 bases, and 13 bases separated the two germline ends. CDR3 size: 13 residues. The DNA for the CDR3 is TGTGCCTGGGACGCAGGGATGGATTCACCCCTCCACTTT. This encodes CAWDAGMDSPLHF.

This clone showed up just a few times. CDR3 residues: CASSKRAGTGLAEQFF. DNA for the CDR3: TGTGCCAGCAGTAAACGAGCCGGGACAGGGTTGGCTGAGCAGTTCTTC. J is TRBJ2-1 and V is TRBV7-9; 9 nucleotides agree with TRBD1. CDR1 and CDR2 from the germline V gene are SEHNR and FQNEAQ (reference sequence). V was clipped by 6 bases and J by 9 bases; unmatched bases: 15. The CDR3 runs 16 residues.

V is TRBV4-1 and J is TRBJ1-5, with a weak D call TRBD1 (6 bases). V dropped 1 base and J dropped 2 bases, with 12 bases sitting between them. The CDR3 runs 16 residues. The germline V gene encodes CDR1 MGHRA and CDR2 YSYEKL. The CDR3 bases are TGCGCCAGCAGCCAAGGCCTGGCAGGGGGCAATCAGCCCCAGCATTTT. This gives the protein CASSQGLAGGNQPQHF.

The rearrangement joins TRBV18 to TRBJ1-2; 12 bases are a match to TRBD1. Trimming removed 4 bases from V and 4 bases from J; junction bases left unmatched: 7. There are 16 residues in the CDR3. Germline values: CDR1 KGHSH, CDR2 LQKENI. Here the CDR3 DNA reads TGTGCCAGCTCACTCCGAGGGACAGGGGGCTCCTATGGCTACACCTTC. Protein sequence: CASSLRGTGGSYGYTF.

This chain connects TRBV2 to TRBJ1-1; D not certain. The CDR3 spans 14 residues. V gave up 4 bases and J gave up 0 bases, with 9 bases separating them. Germline values: CDR1 SNHLY, CDR2 FYNNEI. The CDR3, as DNA: TGTGCCAGCAGTGTAGGACTTATGAACACTGAAGCTTTCTTT. Its translation: CASSVGLMNTEAFF. Using reference TRBV2 and TRBJ1-1 for the parts outside the CDR3, the full variable domain is EPEVTQTPSHQVTQMGQEVILRCVPISNHLYFYWYRQILGQKVEFLVSFYNNEISEKSEIFDDQFSVERPDGSNFTLKIRSTKLEDSAMYFCASSVGLMNTEAFFGQGTRLTVV.

The CDR3 nucleotides read TGTGCCAGCAGCTTAGAACTCGGGACAGCCACTGACAATGAGCAGTTCTTC. It is translated as CASSLELGTATDNEQFF. The V and J genes are TRBV7-2 and TRBJ2-1; TRBD1 aligns across 7 bases. Losses at the gene ends were 1 base for V and 5 bases for J; bases not matched to a gene: 11. The CDR3 has 17 amino acids. CDR1 is SGHTA and CDR2 is FQGNSA in the germline V gene.

The V call is TRBV28, the J call TRBJ2-5, with 11 positions matching TRBD1. Germline V lookup: CDR1 MDHEN, CDR2 SYDVKM. This CDR3 region has 17 residues. Trimming cost V 5 bases and J 4 bases; bases outside gene matches: 12. Here the CDR3 DNA reads TGTGCCAGCAGTCAGACCGGGACAGGGGGAGTCCGAGAGACCCAGTACTTC. This codes for CASSQTGTGGVRETQYF.

The V and J genes are TRBV28 and TRBJ1-2, with D perhaps TRBD1 (6 bases). Germline assignment: CDR1 MDHEN and CDR2 SYDVKM. The CDR3 is 13 residues long. V lost 3 bases to trimming and J lost 7 bases, with 12 bases between them. CDR3 sequence: CASSFGQGFGYTF. The CDR3, as DNA: TGTGCCAGCAGTTTTGGGCAGGGGTTTGGCTACACCTTC.

J is TRBJ2-7 and V is TRBV5-1, with 7 bases identical to TRBD1. The CDR3 has 14 residues. Germline CDR1 SGHRS, CDR2 YFSETQ. V was clipped by 4 bases and J by 3 bases; unmatched bases: 7. CDR3 coding DNA: TGCGCCAGCAGCCTGGACAGGAACCTCTACGAGCAGTACTTC. Its translation: CASSLDRNLYEQYF.

The rearrangement links TRBV23-1 to TRBJ2-3; 7 bases map to TRBD2. TRBV23-1 counts as an open reading frame of uncertain function. The junction had 6 bases not matched to a gene; V was cut back by 4 bases and J by 2 bases. This CDR3 comprises 15 residues. DNA for the CDR3: TGCGCCAGCAGTCCAGCGGGAAGGGTCACAGATACGCAGTATTTT. Its protein product is CASSPAGRVTDTQYF.

The CDR3: CASSLPDRYPYEQYF. The CDR3 DNA reads as TGTGCCAGCAGCTTACCCGACAGATACCCCTACGAGCAGTACTTC. The V and J genes are TRBV7-2 and TRBJ2-7; D possibly corresponds to TRBD1 (5 bases). Deletions cut 2 bases from V and 2 bases from J, with 13 bases between. Germline-derived CDR1 and CDR2 are SGHTA and FQGNSA. This CDR3 spans 15 amino acids.

The chain combines TRBV2 with TRBJ1-5; weak D call: TRBD1 (6 bases). The CDR3 length is 13 residues. Germline V gene sequence: CDR1 SNHLY, CDR2 FYNNEI. Trimming left V 7 bases short and J 4 bases short, with 11 bases between. The CDR3 DNA follows: TGTGCCAGCACCGGACAGAATAATCAGCCCCAGCATTTT. This sequence encodes CASTGQNNQPQHF.

V and J are TRBV2 and TRBJ1-4; D gene unclear. CDR1 and CDR2 from the germline V gene are SNHLY and FYNNEI. The CDR3 has 12 amino acids. V was cut by 8 bases and J by 8 bases, with 12 bases left in between. In nucleotides, the CDR3 is TGTGCCAGCCAGATGCCAGCGGAAAAACTGTTTTTT. Its translation is CASQMPAEKLFF. The variable domain in full, with the rest retrieved from reference TRBV2 and TRBJ1-4, is EPEVTQTPSHQVTQMGQEVILRCVPISNHLYFYWYRQILGQKVEFLVSFYNNEISEKSEIFDDQFSVERPDGSNFTLKIRSTKLEDSAMYFCASQMPAEKLFFGSGTQLSVL.

The chain carries TRBV7-2 and TRBJ2-1; D not resolved. Trimming removed 5 bases from V and 7 bases from J, with 12 bases in between. Looked up from germline, CDR1 is SGHTA and CDR2 is FQGNSA. The CDR3 extends over 13 amino acids. The CDR3 DNA sequence: TGTGCCAGCAGCCCCCAAAGGCGGAATGAGCAGTTCTTC. Its protein is CASSPQRRNEQFF.

The V gene is TRBV7-6, the J gene TRBJ2-6; 10 nucleotides match TRBD1. The CDR3 is 18 residues long. J gave up 1 base and V 5 bases, and 8 bases lay outside the gene matches. Germline V lookup: CDR1 SGHVS, CDR2 FNYEAQ. CDR3 residues: CASSLQTGGLSGANVLTF. The CDR3 region has the DNA TGTGCCAGCAGCCTTCAGACAGGGGGCCTATCTGGGGCCAACGTCCTGACTTTC.

This chain links TRBV15 with TRBJ1-5, with D possibly being TRBD1 (6 bases). Per the germline V gene, CDR1 is LNHNV and CDR2 is YYDKDF (reference sequence). The CDR3 sequence is 15 residues long. V dropped 0 bases and J dropped 1 base, with 7 bases sitting between them. CDR3 residues: CATSREQGSNQPQHF. The CDR3 nucleotides are TGTGCCACCAGCAGAGAACAGGGAAGCAATCAGCCCCAGCATTTT.